The 28 T cell receptor beta chains reported below all come from one sample, sequenced in a study of T cell clonotyping in hematopoietic cell transplantation. Assay used: immunoSEQ multiplex PCR; TCRdb lists only in-frame clones, some missing. Of about 13,000 clones in the sample, approximately 92% were seen once. Sequenced input: peripheral blood mononuclear cells. The receptors shown here come from a man younger than 40 in good health. Some clones in this sample may be carry-over from other donors' samples.

J is TRBJ2-7 and V is TRBV5-5; D uncertain. Germline CDR1 SGHKS, CDR2 YYEKEE (reference sequence). The V end lost 0 bases, the J end lost 3 bases, and 13 bases lay between the germline ends. The CDR3 contains 15 residues. CDR3 region: CASSLAGSSLYEQYF. CDR3 DNA: TGTGCCAGCAGCTTGGCCGGTAGTTCTCTCTACGAGCAGTACTTC.

This chain joins TRBV6-6 and TRBJ2-5; a weak D match, TRBD2 (6 bases). V lost 4 bases and J lost 2, with 11 bases in between. Germline values: CDR1 MNHNY, CDR2 SVGAGI (reference sequence). This CDR3 has 14 amino acids. CDR3 protein: CASSSGETQETQYF. The CDR3 DNA is TGTGCCAGCAGTTCGGGAGAAACTCAAGAGACCCAGTACTTC.

This clone showed up just once. DNA for the CDR3: TGTGCCAGCAGCTCGGGAAGACAGGGAGGGACTGAAGCTTTCTTT. Encoded protein: CASSSGRQGGTEAFF. The V gene is TRBV6-5, the J gene TRBJ1-1; 7 bases line up with TRBD1. The V segment lost 6 bases and the J segment 5 bases; nucleotides outside the gene matches: 12. CDR1 and CDR2 from the germline V gene are MNHEY and SVGAGI. This CDR3 has 15 residues.

A few counts support this clone. This chain links TRBV6-6 with TRBJ2-7; D remains ambiguous. Germline V gene data show CDR1 as MNHNY and CDR2 as SVGAGI (reference sequence). The CDR3 runs to 16 residues. Trimming cost V 0 bases and J 1 base, with 13 bases left between them. CDR3 region: CASSYSQRTGSYEQYF. CDR3 bases: TGTGCCAGCAGTTACTCCCAGAGGACGGGTTCCTACGAGCAGTACTTC.

V usage is TRBV11-3 and J usage is TRBJ2-7; D could derive from TRBD1 or TRBD2 (6 bases each). Germline assignment: CDR1 SGHNT and CDR2 YENEEA. The CDR3 has 19 residues. The ends were cut back, 5 bases at V and 7 bases at J, with 33 bases in the middle. In DNA, the CDR3 is TGTGCCAGCAGCCCCGACAGGTTTCGGTCGGGACTTACATCGGGGGAGCAGTACTTC. It yields the protein CASSPDRFRSGLTSGEQYF. Full variable domain (rest looked up from reference TRBV11-3 and TRBJ2-7): EAGVVQSPRYKIIEKKQPVAFWCNPISGHNTLYWYLQNLGQGPELLIRYENEEAVDDSQLPKDRFSAERLKGVDSTLKIQPAELGDSAVYLCASSPDRFRSGLTSGEQYFGPGTRLTVT.

In its sample, this clone was seen once. The chain carries TRBV2 and TRBJ2-2, with 9 bases matching TRBD2. Germline assignment: CDR1 SNHLY and CDR2 FYNNEI. With V trimmed by 7 bases and J by 4 bases, 7 bases remained unmatched. This CDR3 is built from 15 residues. CDR3 nucleotide sequence: TGTGCCAGCAAGGGCGGGAGGGCCCCCACCGGGGAGCTGTTTTTT. Its translation: CASKGGRAPTGELFF.

This chain connects TRBV27 to TRBJ2-7, with TRBD1 matching over 8 bases. The CDR3 is made up of 17 amino acids. J lost 3 bases, V lost 0 bases, and 10 bases had no gene match. CDR1 and CDR2 (germline): MNHEY, SMNVEV (reference sequence). CDR3 DNA: TGTGCCAGCAGTTTATCTTCCCCGGGACAGGTGAACTACGAGCAGTACTTC. Protein: CASSLSSPGQVNYEQYF.

The chain employs TRBV10-3 and TRBJ2-1, with 16 bases lining up with TRBD2. Germline CDR1 ENHRY, CDR2 SYGVKD. The CDR3 extends over 16 amino acids. J was trimmed by 7 bases and V by 7 bases; bases with no gene match: 7. The CDR3 DNA follows: TGTGCCATCACCCCGGGACTAGCGGGGGGGCCGAATGAGCAGTTCTTC. It encodes CAITPGLAGGPNEQFF.

The V gene is TRBV29-1, the J gene TRBJ2-1; the match to TRBD1 covers 7 bases. After removal of 1 base from V and 0 bases from J, the junction contained 12 bases not matched to a gene. Germline-derived CDR1 and CDR2 are SQVTM and ANQGSEA. This CDR3 has 18 residues. CDR3 DNA sequence: TGCAGCGTTGAAGTGGCGACAGGACAGGTCCTCTCCTACAATGAGCAGTTCTTC. Translating gives CSVEVATGQVLSYNEQFF.

In its sample, this clone was seen once. This chain connects TRBV15 to TRBJ1-2, with D possibly TRBD1 on 5 matching bases. The CDR3 has 14 residues. In germline, CDR1 is LNHNV, CDR2 YYDKDF (reference sequence). V was shortened by 3 bases and J by 8 bases, with 16 bases between the two germline ends. The CDR3 coding sequence is TGTGCCACCAGCAGTGGGGACGGGCGCGCCGGCTACACCTTC. Protein: CATSSGDGRAGYTF.

V gene TRBV10-3 combines with J gene TRBJ2-3; D might be TRBD1 or TRBD2, each matching 6 bases. Germline V gene lookup returns CDR1 ENHRY and CDR2 SYGVKD. Deletions cut 2 bases from V and 1 base from J, with 7 bases between. CDR3 size: 14 residues. CDR3 DNA: TGTGCCATCAGTGAGGGGGGGCGCACAGATACGCAGTATTTT. Translating gives CAISEGGRTDTQYF.

V is TRBV5-1 and J is TRBJ2-2, with TRBD2 identical over 11 bases. The CDR3 length is 18 residues. Germline values: CDR1 SGHRS, CDR2 YFSETQ. Trimming removed 0 bases from V and 6 bases from J; junction bases left unmatched: 10. CDR3 nucleotide sequence: TGCGCCAGCAGCTTGGAGTTAGCGGGAGGGCCCGGGGCCGGGGAGCTGTTTTTT. It is translated as CASSLELAGGPGAGELFF. Full variable domain (missing parts from reference TRBV5-1 and TRBJ2-2): KAGVTQTPRYLIKTRGQQVTLSCSPISGHRSVSWYQQTPGQGLQFLFEYFSETQRNKGNFPGRFSGRQFSNSRSEMNVSTLELGDSALYLCASSLELAGGPGAGELFFGEGSRLTVL.

The chain carries TRBV4-3 and TRBJ2-1; TRBD1 is a possible D gene (6 bases). The germline V gene encodes CDR1 LGHNA and CDR2 YSLEER. This CDR3 has 18 amino acids. V lost 1 base to trimming and J lost 3 bases, with 19 bases between them. CDR3 loop: CASSQGTGIVVGYNEQFF. DNA for the CDR3: TGCGCCAGCAGCCAAGGAACAGGGATAGTTGTAGGCTACAATGAGCAGTTCTTC.

This chain links TRBV19 with TRBJ1-5; 9 bases fit TRBD1. Germline assignment: CDR1 LNHDA and CDR2 SQIVND (reference sequence). The CDR3 spans 18 residues. V lost 4 bases and J lost 4; bases outside the gene matches: 14. CDR3 in DNA: TGTGCCAGTAGTAAATGGGGACAGGGCGCTAATGGGAATCAGCCCCAGCATTTT. Its translation: CASSKWGQGANGNQPQHF.

V usage is TRBV2 and J usage is TRBJ2-1; 14 nucleotides agree with TRBD2. With 6 bases clipped from V and 4 bases from J, the junction kept 5 bases outside the gene matches. The CDR3 contains 16 residues. CDR1 and CDR2 (germline): SNHLY, FYNNEI. The DNA of the CDR3 is TGTGCCAGCAGAGGACTAGCGGGAGGTACATACAATGAGCAGTTCTTC. Residues: CASRGLAGGTYNEQFF. The full variable domain, completed using reference TRBV2 and TRBJ2-1, is EPEVTQTPSHQVTQMGQEVILRCVPISNHLYFYWYRQILGQKVEFLVSFYNNEISEKSEIFDDQFSVERPDGSNFTLKIRSTKLEDSAMYFCASRGLAGGTYNEQFFGPGTRLTVL.

The chain joins TRBV30 to TRBJ2-1; perhaps D is TRBD1 or TRBD2 (5 bases each). Germline-derived CDR1 and CDR2 are GTSNPN and SVGIG (reference sequence). With 4 bases removed from V and 7 bases from J, the gap between germline ends came to 8 bases. The CDR3 length is 11 residues. CDR3 DNA sequence: TGTGCCTGGATGTGGGGGAATGAGCAGTTCTTC. Translating gives CAWMWGNEQFF.

J is TRBJ1-1 and V is TRBV25-1, with D perhaps TRBD1 (5 bases). Trimming shortened V by 4 bases and J by 1 base, and 13 bases separated the two germline ends. The CDR3 is made up of 15 amino acids. Germline V gives CDR1 MGHDK, CDR2 SYGVNS. In nucleotides, the CDR3 is TGTGCCAGCAGTGTGGCGGGGACCCCGAACACTGAAGCTTTCTTT. Its protein is CASSVAGTPNTEAFF.

The chain joins TRBV29-1 to TRBJ2-1; 9 bases agree with TRBD2. CDR3 length equals 18 residues. With 0 bases clipped from V and 4 bases from J, the junction kept 13 bases outside the gene matches. The germline CDR1 and CDR2 sequences are SQVTM and ANQGSEA. Here the CDR3 reads CSVEDPRQGAGGYNEQFF. In DNA, the CDR3 is TGCAGCGTTGAAGACCCCCGGCAAGGGGCGGGGGGGTACAATGAGCAGTTCTTC.

This clone was observed once. The chain couples TRBV30 to TRBJ1-5; 7 positions match TRBD1. Trimming at V came to 5 bases and at J to 7 bases, leaving 8 bases not matched to a gene. There are 13 residues in the CDR3. Looked up from germline, CDR1 is GTSNPN and CDR2 is SVGIG (reference sequence). CDR3: CAWGTAIGQPQHF. The CDR3, as DNA: TGTGCCTGGGGGACAGCTATAGGACAGCCCCAGCATTTT.

This clone has just a few counts. At one end the junction does not follow the germline gene, possibly because of a read error. This chain joins TRBV9 and TRBJ1-1; D gene ambiguous. Per germline, CDR1 SGDLS and CDR2 YYNGEE. The CDR3 length is 13 residues. The CDR3 is CASSTRENAEAFF. The CDR3, as DNA: TGTGCCAGCAGCACCCGAGAGAACGCTGAAGCTTTCTTT.

This chain links TRBV28 with TRBJ2-7; weak D call: TRBD1 (6 bases). CDR3 length: 14 residues. CDR1 and CDR2 (germline): MDHEN, SYDVKM. V lost 3 bases and J lost 0, with 9 bases in between. CDR3 residues: CASSFQGSSYEQYF. In DNA, the CDR3 is TGTGCCAGCAGTTTCCAGGGGAGCTCCTACGAGCAGTACTTC.

The chain uses TRBV19 and TRBJ1-5, with TRBD1 as a possible D gene (6 bases). Germline CDR1 LNHDA, CDR2 SQIVND (reference sequence). The CDR3 is made up of 15 amino acids. Trimming stripped 6 bases from V and 0 bases from J, with 12 bases between. The CDR3 coding sequence is TGTGCCAGTAGCGAACAGGGACATAGCAATCAGCCCCAGCATTTT. This encodes CASSEQGHSNQPQHF.

This clone has a single count. V is TRBV19 and J is TRBJ1-6; D uncertain. V was shortened by 10 bases and J by 1 base, with 17 bases between the two germline ends. The CDR3 consists of 16 residues. Germline lookup yields CDR1 LNHDA and CDR2 SQIVND (reference sequence). The CDR3: CATRAGFTSYNSPLHF. The CDR3 DNA follows: TGTGCCACGAGGGCGGGCTTTACATCCTATAATTCACCCCTCCACTTT.

This chain connects TRBV30 to TRBJ2-7, with 7 positions matching TRBD1. The CDR3 loop spans 14 amino acids. With 6 bases clipped from V and 5 bases from J, the junction kept 13 bases outside the gene matches. Germline V gives CDR1 GTSNPN, CDR2 SVGIG (reference sequence). This CDR3 reads CACARDRGLDEQYF. The CDR3 region has the DNA TGTGCCTGTGCAAGGGACAGAGGCCTTGACGAGCAGTACTTC.

V gene TRBV6-4 combines with J gene TRBJ2-7; TRBD2 aligns across 8 bases. The CDR3 covers 15 residues. V shed 7 bases, J shed 5 bases, and the junction held 13 bases outside the gene matches. The V gene's germline CDR1 is MRHNA and CDR2 SNTAGT. The CDR3 is CASKQSGLGPDEQYF. The CDR3 DNA follows: TGTGCCAGCAAGCAATCGGGACTAGGACCTGACGAGCAGTACTTC.

V gene TRBV5-1 combines with J gene TRBJ2-5; tentatively, D is TRBD2 (6 bases). Per the germline V gene, CDR1 is SGHRS and CDR2 is YFSETQ. This CDR3 contains 13 residues. Between the trimmed V and J ends, which lost 2 bases and 4 bases, there was a span of 9 bases. CDR3 nucleotides: TGCGCCAGCAGCTTTCTAGCGTCAGAGACCCAGTACTTC. The encoded protein is CASSFLASETQYF.

This rearrangement joins TRBV27 to TRBJ2-1; D is possibly TRBD1 or TRBD2 (6 bases each). This CDR3 spans 15 amino acids. In germline, CDR1 is MNHEY, CDR2 SMNVEV (reference sequence). V was shortened by 5 bases and J by 3 bases, with 14 bases between the two germline ends. CDR3 region: CASSTVEGGYNEQFF. CDR3 in DNA: TGTGCCAGCAGTACCGTGGAGGGGGGCTACAATGAGCAGTTCTTC.

The rearrangement uses TRBV5-5 and TRBJ2-7; 11 positions agree with TRBD1. Trimming at V came to 4 bases and at J to 5 bases, leaving 5 bases not matched to a gene. The germline gives CDR1 SGHKS, CDR2 YYEKEE (reference sequence). The CDR3 contains 14 residues. This CDR3 reads CASSDRTGGNEQYF. In DNA, the CDR3 is TGTGCCAGCAGCGATCGGACAGGGGGCAACGAGCAGTACTTC.